This T cell receptor beta chain originates from a study of technical replicates of blood from several donors. In the case of this clone: This sample includes further DNA sequences coding for the same CDR3.

The method was immunoSEQ multiplex PCR; TCRdb's version includes in-frame clones alone and lacks a portion of them. This sample yields some 11,000 clones, of which about 94% are seen a single time; under 7.5% belongs to the top ten. This CDR3 comprises 13 residues. The V end lost 4 bases, the J end lost 1 base, and 7 bases lay between the germline ends. CDR1 is KGHSH and CDR2 is LQKENI in the germline V gene. This receptor was obtained from a human donor in good health. The chain couples TRBV18 to TRBJ1-1; a weak D match, TRBD1 (5 bases). Specimen: PBMCs. The CDR3 nucleotides are TGTGCCAGCTCACAAGACAGGAACACTGAAGCTTTCTTT. The encoded protein is CASSQDRNTEAFF.